This T cell receptor (beta chain) was sequenced in a study of T-cell memory formation after mild COVID-19. Overall study: TCR clusters were mostly donor specific. General study findings and limits: The pre-infection memory compartment contained some responding clones, suggesting cross-reactive memory joined.

There are many counts of this clonotype. Its target is unknown. TCRalpha and TCRbeta libraries used 5'RACE with constant-segment primers and UMIs. Each CDR3 protein gets one entry after TCRdb re-called the 5' RACE reads with MiXCR. The sample carries 55,000 to 80,000 distinct CDR3 sequences, 9.3% recorded once. This CDR3 contains 14 residues. Germline-derived CDR1 and CDR2 are SEHNR and FQNEAQ (reference sequence). Trimming at V came to 4 bases and at J to 6 bases, leaving 5 bases not matched to a gene. The clonotype comes from a man between 18 and 29 years old who had mild COVID-19 (a few samples of this study predate the infection). Cell type and time point are not known. Sequencing used PBMCs or a T cell subset sorted from them (not recorded which). The rearrangement uses TRBV7-9 and TRBJ2-7; the match to TRBD1 covers 11 bases. CDR3 nucleotides: TGTGCCAGCAGCTCCAGGGACAGGGGGGCCGAGCAGTACTTC. Amino acid sequence: CASSSRDRGAEQYF. Together with reference TRBV7-9 and TRBJ2-7, the CDR3 gives the full variable domain: DTGVSQNPRHKITKRGQNVTFRCDPISEHNRLYWYRQTLGQGPEFLTYFQNEAQLEKSRLLSDRFSAERPKGSFSTLEIQRTEQGDSAMYLCASSSRDRGAEQYFGPGTRLTVT.